The source of this T cell receptor (beta chain) is a study of blood T cell repertoires in COVID-19. This CDR3 has 14 amino acids. CDR1 MNHEY and CDR2 SMNVEV come from the germline V gene (reference sequence). V dropped 5 bases and J dropped 1; count of bases not matched to a gene: 3. The protocol was immunoSEQ multiplex PCR, while the TCRdb copy is restricted to in-frame clones and leaves out a portion. The profile shows roughly 300,000 clones, approximately 84% of them singletons. V usage is TRBV27 and J usage is TRBJ2-7; 9 positions agree with TRBD1. The source is a man aged 25 to 40 who had recovered from COVID-19. Sample: PBMCs or T cells enriched from blood (not recorded which). Here the CDR3 reads CASSAGTGSYEQYF. Written as DNA, the CDR3 is TGTGCCAGCAGTGCCGGGACAGGGTCCTACGAGCAGTACTTC.